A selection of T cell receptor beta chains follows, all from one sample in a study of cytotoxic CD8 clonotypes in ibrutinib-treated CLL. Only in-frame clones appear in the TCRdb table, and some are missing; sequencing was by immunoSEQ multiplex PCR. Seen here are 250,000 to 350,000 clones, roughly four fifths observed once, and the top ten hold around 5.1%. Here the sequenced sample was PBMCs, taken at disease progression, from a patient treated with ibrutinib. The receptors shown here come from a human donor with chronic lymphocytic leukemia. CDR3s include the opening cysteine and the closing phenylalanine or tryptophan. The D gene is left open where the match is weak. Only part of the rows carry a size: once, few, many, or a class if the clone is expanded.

TGTGCCAGCAGCAGAACAGGGACCAAATACGAGCAGTACTTC	CASSRTGTKYEQYF	TRBV13	TRBJ2-7	.	.
TGTGCCAGCGGGAAGCGGGGGGACTACGAGCAGTACTTC	CASGKRGDYEQYF	TRBV6-6	TRBJ2-7	few	TRBD2
TGCGCCAGCAGCACGGGGGAGAAGAGGTACGAGCAGTACTTC	CASSTGEKRYEQYF	TRBV5-1	TRBJ2-7	.	.
TGTGCCAGCAGTTTATTTCAGAACACCGGGGAGCTGTTTTTT	CASSLFQNTGELFF	TRBV27	TRBJ2-2	.	.
TGCGCCAGCAGCCAAGATCCCCCGGGGGGCCTAGTTGGAGATACGCAGTATTTT	CASSQDPPGGLVGDTQYF	TRBV4-1	TRBJ2-3	.	.
TGTGCCAGCAGTTACTTTACAGGCTCCTACGAGCAGTACTTC	CASSYFTGSYEQYF	TRBV6-5	TRBJ2-7	.	.
TGTGCCAGCAGCCCCGCGAGGAGCTCCTACGAGCAGTACTTC	CASSPARSSYEQYF	TRBV9	TRBJ2-7	once	.
TGTGCCAGCAGCTTATACAGGTTCAATCAGCCCCAGCATTTT	CASSLYRFNQPQHF	TRBV7-8	TRBJ1-5	few	.
TGCAGCGTTGCTAGACTAGCGGGGGGTTTCCAAGAGACCCAGTACTTC	CSVARLAGGFQETQYF	TRBV29-1	TRBJ2-5	.	TRBD2
TGTGCCAGCAAGGCAGGGTCTAGAGAGCAGTACTTC	CASKAGSREQYF	TRBV2	TRBJ2-7	once	.
TGCGCCAGCAGCCAAGTCCAGGGGGCTCGTAATGAGCAGTTCTTC	CASSQVQGARNEQFF	TRBV4-1	TRBJ2-1	.	TRBD1
TGTGCCAGCAGCTTAGGGTTTAGCTATGGCTACACCTTC	CASSLGFSYGYTF	TRBV7-2	TRBJ1-2	once	.
TGTGCCAGCAGCCCAATTACCTACGAGCAGTACTTC	CASSPITYEQYF	TRBV28	TRBJ2-7	.	.
TGTGCCAGCAGCCTTCAGTCTAGTTCTCTTCCCTACGAGCAGTACTTC	CASSLQSSSLPYEQYF	TRBV7-9	TRBJ2-7	.	.
TGTGCCAGCCAGGGACAGAGAAATTCACCCCTCCACTTT	CASQGQRNSPLHF	TRBV18	TRBJ1-6	few	TRBD1
TGTGCCAGCAGCCCAGGGGACAGCGAGCAGTACTTC	CASSPGDSEQYF	TRBV6-5	TRBJ2-7	.	TRBD1
TGTGCCAGCAGCTTTCAAGCGGGGACCTACAATGAGCAGTTCTTC	CASSFQAGTYNEQFF	TRBV7-3	TRBJ2-1	.	TRBD2
TGTGCCAGCAGCCCAAGCCGAGGCCCAGATACGCAGTATTTT	CASSPSRGPDTQYF	TRBV7-9	TRBJ2-3	.	.
TGTGCCAGCACCACTTGGGGATGGCAGGAGGGCTACAATGAGCAGTTCTTC	CASTTWGWQEGYNEQFF	TRBV28	TRBJ2-1	.	.
TGTGCCAGCCGACTAGCGGTTCGGGATGAGCAGTTCTTC	CASRLAVRDEQFF	TRBV10-3	TRBJ2-1	few	TRBD2
TGTGCCAGTAGTACGTCGGGGGTGTCCGCGGACGGCTACACCTTC	CASSTSGVSADGYTF	TRBV19	TRBJ1-2	many	.
TGTGCCAGCTCCCACGGGACAGGGCGAGGCTACACCTTC	CASSHGTGRGYTF	TRBV18	TRBJ1-2	few	TRBD1
TGCGCCAGCAGCCAGGGACTACTCTCCTACGAGCAGTACTTC	CASSQGLLSYEQYF	TRBV4-1	TRBJ2-7	.	TRBD2
TGTGCCAGCTCTACCCGGGACAGGGACACTGAAGCTTTCTTT	CASSTRDRDTEAFF	TRBV18	TRBJ1-1	.	TRBD1
TGCGCCAGCAGCCAACCCACTTCCGGCCCAAGAAATAATGAGCAGTTCTTC	CASSQPTSGPRNNEQFF	TRBV4-1	TRBJ2-1	.	.
TGTGCCAGCAGTTATTCCGGGACCCTAAAAGTGGATGGCTACACCTTC	CASSYSGTLKVDGYTF	TRBV6-5	TRBJ1-2	.	.
TGTGCCAGTAGTATAGGACGCCCGCACTCCTACAATGAGCAGTTCTTC	CASSIGRPHSYNEQFF	TRBV19	TRBJ2-1	.	.
TGCGCCAGCAGCCAAGAAAGGGTAGAGACCCAGTACTTC	CASSQERVETQYF	TRBV4-3	TRBJ2-5	.	.
TGTGCCAGCTCACCAATAGGGCAGGGGAAGTATGGCTACACCTTC	CASSPIGQGKYGYTF	TRBV18	TRBJ1-2	.	.
TGTGCTAGTGGTTTTCCCGGGGGTCATAGCGAGCAGTACTTC	CASGFPGGHSEQYF	TRBV12-5	TRBJ2-7	.	.
TGTGCCAGCAGCTTAGGCCGCGCCAGGGGACGGGAAAAACTGTTTTTT	CASSLGRARGREKLFF	TRBV7-9	TRBJ1-4	.	.
TGCGCCAGCAGCCAAGGTGGGGGCAGTAAGGAGACCCAGTACTTC	CASSQGGGSKETQYF	TRBV4-1	TRBJ2-5	.	.
TGTGCCAGCTCACCTCGGATAGCGGGGAACACTGAAGCTTTCTTT	CASSPRIAGNTEAFF	TRBV18	TRBJ1-1	.	.
TGTGCCAGCTCACCTACTAGCATATCGAACACCGGGGAGCTGTTTTTT	CASSPTSISNTGELFF	TRBV18	TRBJ2-2	.	.
TGCAGCGTTGAAGATGACGGCAGGAGCACAGATACGCAGTATTTT	CSVEDDGRSTDTQYF	TRBV29-1	TRBJ2-3	.	.
TGTGCCAGCACCCCCCTGCGGGACATAAACACCGGGGAGCTGTTTTTT	CASTPLRDINTGELFF	TRBV28	TRBJ2-2	.	.
TGCAGCACCCTGGAGGGTTACGAGCAGTACTTC	CSTLEGYEQYF	TRBV29-1	TRBJ2-7	.	.
TGTGCCAGCAGTGAAGTTCTGGGGGATTCACCCCTCCACTTT	CASSEVLGDSPLHF	TRBV6-1	TRBJ1-6	.	.
TGTGCCAGCTCATCCCCGGGACTAGTCTACAATGAGCAGTTCTTC	CASSSPGLVYNEQFF	TRBV18	TRBJ2-1	.	TRBD2
TGCGCCAGCAGCCTCACGGGACAGGGGGCTGGAGAGCAGTACTTC	CASSLTGQGAGEQYF	TRBV4-1	TRBJ2-7	.	TRBD1
TGTGCCAGCAGCCCCAGGACTAGCGGGAGTCTTGAGACCCAGTACTTC	CASSPRTSGSLETQYF	TRBV9	TRBJ2-5	once	TRBD2
TGTGCCAGCAGTCCCAGGGATTGGGGCCTTGTTAGCAATCAGCCCCAGCATTTT	CASSPRDWGLVSNQPQHF	TRBV28	TRBJ1-5	few	.
TGTGCCAGCAGCCACGACAGGGGCTTCGATGAGCAGTTCTTC	CASSHDRGFDEQFF	TRBV2	TRBJ2-1	.	TRBD1
TGTGCCATCAGTGGACAGGGTCGAAATTCACCCCTCCACTTT	CAISGQGRNSPLHF	TRBV10-3	TRBJ1-6	.	TRBD1
TGCGCCAGGGACAGCCGATATGACGAGCAGTACTTC	CARDSRYDEQYF	TRBV5-1	TRBJ2-7	few	.
TGTGCCAGCAGCCAAGATTGGCAGGATGGCTACACCTTC	CASSQDWQDGYTF	TRBV14	TRBJ1-2	.	.
TGTGCCAGCAGCCATCCAAGTCCAGGTTTAAGCACAGATACGCAGTATTTT	CASSHPSPGLSTDTQYF	TRBV5-4	TRBJ2-3	.	.
TGCGCCAGCAGCCAAGGGGGGACAGTCCTTGCCTACGAGCAGTACTTC	CASSQGGTVLAYEQYF	TRBV4-3	TRBJ2-7	.	TRBD1
TGTGCTAGTGCCATGAGTTGGGCGGGGGGGCTCACCTACGAGCAGTACTTC	CASAMSWAGGLTYEQYF	TRBV12-5	TRBJ2-7	.	TRBD2
TGTGCTAGTGGTTTGGGACAGGGGGCGAATTCACCCCTCCACTTT	CASGLGQGANSPLHF	TRBV12-5	TRBJ1-6	.	TRBD1